Presented here are 25 T cell receptor beta chains from one specimen sequenced in a study of vaccination and CD4 T cells after COVID-19. Treatment: roughly 11-day PBMC culture with coronavirus spike peptide pools or control peptides (ViraFEST assay). At the Johns Hopkins FTIC core, DNA taken from cultured CD4+ T cells was sequenced by way of the Oncomine TCR Beta short-read assay. In TCRdb, the PCR reads were re-called with MiXCR into one record per CDR3 protein. The sample lists 10,000 to 15,000 distinct CDR3 sequences, approximately 28% occurring once. Antigen specificity for these receptors is unknown. The specimen was cultured CD4+ T cells from blood. The source of these receptors is a human donor with COVID-19.

In its sample, this clonotype was seen a few times. V and J are TRBV6-5 and TRBJ2-3; 9 bases are a match to TRBD1. In germline, CDR1 is MNHEY, CDR2 SVGAGI. The CDR3 runs to 19 residues. J gave up 6 bases and V 2 bases, and 18 bases lay outside the gene matches. The CDR3 loop reads CASSYALGAGQGFVDTQYF. The CDR3 DNA follows: TGTGCCAGCAGTTACGCGCTAGGGGCCGGACAGGGGTTTGTGGATACGCAGTATTTT.

This clonotype occurred a few times. The chain combines TRBV19 with TRBJ2-5; D not certain. Germline CDR1 is LNHDA and CDR2 is SQIVND (reference sequence). This CDR3 contains 13 residues. Trimming pared 5 bases from V and 2 bases from J, leaving 9 bases between. CDR3 in DNA: TGTGCCAGTAGTTTTATAGGACAAGAGACCCAGTACTTC. This translates into CASSFIGQETQYF.

The chain joins TRBV5-1 to TRBJ2-7; 7 nucleotides match TRBD2. Germline CDR1 is SGHRS and CDR2 is YFSETQ. CDR3 length equals 14 residues. V was pared by 0 bases and J by 0 bases, with 0 bases of the junction left unmatched. CDR3 sequence reads: CASSLERGSYEQYF. The DNA for the CDR3 is TGCGCCAGCAGCTTGGAGCGGGGCTCCTACGAGCAGTACTTC.

In its sample, this clonotype was seen a few times. The chain joins TRBV6-5 to TRBJ2-2; 8 bases are a match to TRBD1. The V segment lost 2 bases and the J segment 6 bases; nucleotides outside the gene matches: 5. Germline-derived CDR1 and CDR2 are MNHEY and SVGAGI. The CDR3 sequence is 15 residues long. CDR3 DNA sequence: TGTGCCAGCAGTTACCAGCAGGGGGCGGCCGGGGAGCTGTTTTTT. It yields the protein CASSYQQGAAGELFF.

This clonotype occurred a few times. This CDR3 is CASSFSQAAYNEQFF. DNA of the CDR3: TGTGCCAGCAGTTTCTCGCAAGCAGCCTACAATGAGCAGTTCTTC. This chain connects TRBV27 to TRBJ2-1; the D is unclear. Germline V gene lookup returns CDR1 MNHEY and CDR2 SMNVEV (reference sequence). V was clipped by 3 bases and J by 2 bases, with 11 bases between them. The CDR3 runs to 15 residues.

The V and J genes are TRBV28 and TRBJ1-5; D uncertain. Germline V gene sequence: CDR1 MDHEN, CDR2 SYDVKM. V lost 8 bases to trimming and J lost 6 bases, with 20 bases between them. The CDR3 has 15 amino acids. CDR3 in DNA: TGTGCCAGCGGCCGGGCCCCGGGCGAGACTCAGCCCCAGCATTTT. Amino acid sequence: CASGRAPGETQPQHF. The whole variable domain, filled in from reference TRBV28 and TRBJ1-5, reads DVKVTQSSRYLVKRTGEKVFLECVQDMDHENMFWYRQDPGLGLRLIYFSYDVKMKEKGDIPEGYSVSREKKERFSLILESASTNQTSMYLCASGRAPGETQPQHFGDGTRLSIL.

This clonotype has just a few counts. The rearrangement uses TRBV2 and TRBJ2-1; TRBD1 aligns across 11 bases. The J segment lost 3 bases and the V segment lost 7 bases, leaving 8 bases of the junction unmatched. Germline V gene sequence: CDR1 SNHLY, CDR2 FYNNEI. The CDR3 extends over 16 amino acids. The CDR3 nucleotides are TGTGCCAGCACCTCGTCGGGGACAGGGGGCTACAATGAGCAGTTCTTC. Its translation is CASTSSGTGGYNEQFF.

A few counts support this clonotype. The chain employs TRBV27 and TRBJ1-6; D gene uncertain. The germline V gene encodes CDR1 MNHEY and CDR2 SMNVEV (reference sequence). The CDR3 is 15 residues long. Trimming cost V 3 bases and J 10 bases, with 16 bases left between them. DNA for the CDR3: TGTGCCAGCAGTTTTCAAGGAGGCAACACGTCACCCCTCCACTTT. Amino acids: CASSFQGGNTSPLHF.

V usage is TRBV19 and J usage is TRBJ1-2, with 7 nucleotides matching TRBD1. This CDR3 contains 16 residues. Germline V lookup: CDR1 LNHDA, CDR2 SQIVND (reference sequence). Losses at the gene ends were 5 bases for V and 2 bases for J; bases not matched to a gene: 11. The CDR3 DNA reads as TGTGCCAGTAGTCCGTGGGACAGCTCGGGCAACTATGGCTACACCTTC. This gives the protein CASSPWDSSGNYGYTF.

In this sample, this clonotype turned up a few times. V is TRBV27 and J is TRBJ2-3; tentatively, D is TRBD2 (7 bases). The ends were cut back, 3 bases at V and 2 bases at J, with 12 bases in the middle. Germline V gene data show CDR1 as MNHEY and CDR2 as SMNVEV (reference sequence). This CDR3 has 15 amino acids. In DNA form, the CDR3 reads TGTGCCAGCAGTTTTGAGGGGGGGATCACAGATACGCAGTATTTT. Its protein product is CASSFEGGITDTQYF.

The chain links TRBV20-1 to TRBJ1-3; D gene uncertain. Trimming left V 3 bases short and J 7 bases short, with 16 bases between. The CDR3 is 14 residues long. Germline loops: CDR1 DFQATT, CDR2 SNEGSKA (reference sequence). CDR3 bases: TGCAGTGCTAGTGTACCCCCTCCTCTGAACACCATATATTTT. As protein: CSASVPPPLNTIYF.

J is TRBJ2-2 and V is TRBV11-3; 9 bases map to TRBD2. CDR1 is SGHNT, CDR2 YENEEA, per germline. V lost 1 base, J lost 1 base, and 1 base stayed unmatched. The CDR3 runs 16 residues. The CDR3, as DNA: TGTGCCAGCAGCTTAGCAGCGGGGGGGAACACCGGGGAGCTGTTTTTT. Its protein product is CASSLAAGGNTGELFF.

The gene calls are TRBV7-9 and TRBJ2-5; a weak D match, TRBD2 (5 bases). Deletions cut 5 bases from V and 3 bases from J, with 13 bases between. Germline V gene lookup returns CDR1 SEHNR and CDR2 FQNEAQ (reference sequence). The CDR3 covers 14 residues. The CDR3 loop is CASSDEGLKETQYF. CDR3 in DNA: TGTGCCAGCAGCGACGAAGGACTCAAAGAGACCCAGTACTTC. Full variable domain (outside the CDR3, taken from reference TRBV7-9 and TRBJ2-5): DTGVSQNPRHKITKRGQNVTFRCDPISEHNRLYWYRQTLGQGPEFLTYFQNEAQLEKSRLLSDRFSAERPKGSFSTLEIQRTEQGDSAMYLCASSDEGLKETQYFGPGTRLLVL.

The chain employs TRBV12-3 or TRBV12-4 and TRBJ2-1; D possibly corresponds to TRBD2 (5 bases). V lost 2 bases and J 5 bases, leaving 7 bases between the germline ends. The CDR3 contains 13 residues. Here the CDR3 DNA reads TGTGCCAGCAGTTTAAGGCGGGACAATGAGCAGTTCTTC. This translates into CASSLRRDNEQFF.

The rearrangement links TRBV7-9 to TRBJ2-1; 11 bases are a match to TRBD2. J lost 3 bases, V lost 1 base, and 2 bases had no gene match. The CDR3 consists of 16 residues. In germline, CDR1 is SEHNR, CDR2 FQNEAQ (reference sequence). CDR3 sequence reads: CASSLDSGGVYNEQFF. Written as DNA, the CDR3 is TGTGCCAGCAGCTTAGATAGCGGGGGGGTCTACAATGAGCAGTTCTTC.

The chain combines TRBV2 with TRBJ2-3; D is unresolved. V shed 4 bases and J shed 1 base, with 6 bases lying between them. CDR1 is SNHLY, CDR2 FYNNEI, per germline. The CDR3 consists of 13 residues. The CDR3 spells CASSGRGTDTQYF. The CDR3 DNA sequence: TGTGCCAGCAGTGGGAGAGGCACAGATACGCAGTATTTT.

This clonotype was found a few times. The V and J genes are TRBV7-6 and TRBJ1-1; D perhaps matches TRBD1 (6 bases). Per the germline V gene, CDR1 is SGHVS and CDR2 is FNYEAQ. The CDR3 spans 13 residues. Trimming took off 5 bases at V and 1 base at J, with 8 bases between the two ends. The CDR3 region is CASSNRANTEAFF. The CDR3 DNA follows: TGTGCCAGCAGCAACAGGGCGAACACTGAAGCTTTCTTT.

The rearrangement uses TRBV28 and TRBJ2-6; D is uncertain. This CDR3 has 15 amino acids. Germline loops: CDR1 MDHEN, CDR2 SYDVKM. The V end lost 7 bases, the J end lost 1 base, and 11 bases lay between the germline ends. The CDR3 sequence is CASTRSSSGANVLTF. CDR3 in DNA: TGTGCCAGCACGAGGTCTTCATCTGGGGCCAACGTCCTGACTTTC.

The V and J genes are TRBV7-8 and TRBJ2-7; 10 bases are a match to TRBD2. Germline V CDR1 and CDR2: SGHVS, FQNEAQ. The CDR3 has 15 amino acids. V was pared by 3 bases and J by 4 bases, with 6 bases of the junction left unmatched. CDR3 sequence reads: CASSFSSGGLYEQYF. As DNA, the CDR3 is TGTGCCAGCAGCTTTAGTAGCGGGGGGCTGTACGAGCAGTACTTC.

V and J are TRBV20-1 and TRBJ2-1; tentatively, D is TRBD1 (6 bases). The V gene's germline CDR1 is DFQATT and CDR2 SNEGSKA (reference sequence). The CDR3 extends over 13 amino acids. V lost 6 bases and J lost 4, with 13 bases in between. CDR3 coding DNA: TGCAGTGCCCCACAGGGCCCATACAATGAGCAGTTCTTC. Translation gives CSAPQGPYNEQFF.

This clonotype was observed a few times. The V and J genes are TRBV27 and TRBJ1-3; no clear D. The ends were cut back, 2 bases at V and 4 bases at J, with 6 bases in the middle. Germline loops: CDR1 MNHEY, CDR2 SMNVEV (reference sequence). The CDR3 length is 13 residues. The CDR3 loop is CASSLDFGNTIYF. The CDR3 region has the DNA TGTGCCAGCAGTTTAGATTTCGGAAACACCATATATTTT.

The chain carries TRBV2 and TRBJ1-5; 7 bases agree with TRBD1. The CDR3 has 14 amino acids. CDR1 SNHLY and CDR2 FYNNEI come from the germline V gene. Germline trimming cut 3 bases from V and 4 bases from J; bases unmatched to any gene: 3. The CDR3 here is CASSDETGNQPQHF. In DNA form, the CDR3 reads TGTGCCAGCAGTGATGAGACAGGGAATCAGCCCCAGCATTTT.

CDR3 bases: TGTGCCAGCAGCCGTAGCGGAGACTACCAAGAGACCCAGTACTTC. Translating gives CASSRSGDYQETQYF. The chain uses TRBV5-4 and TRBJ2-5; weak D call: TRBD2 (6 bases). The CDR3 length is 15 residues. V was pared by 4 bases and J by 0 bases, with 13 bases between. CDR1 and CDR2 from the germline V gene are SGHNT and YYREEE (reference sequence). Complete variable domain (other parts from reference TRBV5-4 and TRBJ2-5): ETGVTQSPTHLIKTRGQQVTLRCSSQSGHNTVSWYQQALGQGPQFIFQYYREEENGRGNFPPRFSGLQFPNYSSELNVNALELDDSALYLCASSRSGDYQETQYFGPGTRLLVL.

This sequence joins TRBV6-1 and TRBJ2-2; D is unclear. V was cut by 6 bases and J by 6 bases, with 8 bases left in between. CDR1 and CDR2 (germline): MNHNS, SASEGT. The CDR3 covers 12 residues. The CDR3 nucleotides read TGTGCCAGCAGCCAGCCCGCCGGGGAGCTGTTTTTT. Translated, it gives CASSQPAGELFF.

Only a few counts were recorded for this clonotype. J is TRBJ1-5 and V is TRBV20-1; 8 nucleotides align to TRBD1. The CDR3 consists of 13 residues. CDR1 and CDR2 from the germline V gene are DFQATT and SNEGSKA (reference sequence). Unmatched junction bases numbered 5, after V lost 6 bases and J lost 4 bases. DNA of the CDR3: TGCAGTGCCACCAGGGGGCTTAATCAGCCCCAGCATTTT. As protein: CSATRGLNQPQHF.